These 29 T cell receptor beta chains were all obtained from the same sample, sequenced in a study of beta chain features in type 1 diabetes. Expressed TCRB transcripts were sequenced because the entire RNA isolate underwent reverse transcription. Sequenced by immunoSEQ multiplex PCR; TCRdb stores in-frame clones only, minus some. The sample holds 200,000 to 250,000 clones, around 26% seen once. The sample comprised central memory CD4+ T cells from blood. These receptors came from a man aged 25-45 years in good health.

V is TRBV28 and J is TRBJ2-7, with D unresolved. The germline CDR1 and CDR2 sequences are MDHEN and SYDVKM. V lost 6 bases to trimming and J lost 7 bases, with 16 bases between them. This CDR3 spans 13 amino acids. CDR3 protein: CASSKRWSSEQYF. The CDR3 DNA sequence: TGTGCCAGCAGCAAGAGGTGGTCGTCAGAGCAGTACTTC.

This clone has a handful of counts. The sample has other DNA sequences that encode this CDR3 too. The gene calls are TRBV30 and TRBJ1-5; the D gene is possibly TRBD1 (5 bases). The V gene lost 1 base and the J gene lost 0 bases, with 10 bases spanning the gap. The CDR3 has 15 amino acids. Germline CDR1 GTSNPN, CDR2 SVGIG (reference sequence). The CDR3 reads CAWSEGSYSNQPQHF. DNA for the CDR3: TGTGCCTGGAGTGAGGGGTCCTATAGCAATCAGCCCCAGCATTTT.

The chain uses TRBV6-6 and TRBJ2-4; D is tentatively TRBD1 or TRBD2 (5 bases each). Trimming removed 6 bases from V and 5 bases from J, with 11 bases in between. The germline gives CDR1 MNHNY, CDR2 SVGAGI (reference sequence). CDR3 length: 13 amino acids. CDR3 protein: CASSTGTENIQYF. DNA for the CDR3: TGTGCCAGCAGCACCGGGACGGAAAACATTCAGTACTTC.

This clone was observed a few times. V and J are TRBV2 and TRBJ2-1, with 8 bases fitting TRBD2. Germline values: CDR1 SNHLY, CDR2 FYNNEI. The CDR3 runs to 15 residues. The J segment lost 0 bases and the V segment lost 6 bases, leaving 4 bases of the junction unmatched. The CDR3 reads CASSGSGSSYNEQFF. CDR3 nucleotide sequence: TGTGCCAGCAGCGGAAGCGGGAGCTCCTACAATGAGCAGTTCTTC.

This clone turned up a few times. The gene calls are TRBV10-2 and TRBJ1-1; D is ambiguous. Trimming removed 8 bases at V and 2 bases at J, with 9 bases between. The CDR3 loop spans 12 amino acids. Germline CDR1 reads WSHSY; CDR2 reads SAAADI. The CDR3 region is CASVNSNTEAFF. The DNA for the CDR3 is TGCGCCAGCGTGAACAGCAACACTGAAGCTTTCTTT.

The rearrangement uses TRBV29-1 and TRBJ2-1; no clear D gene. Trimming left V 8 bases short and J 0 bases short, with 17 bases between. CDR1 SQVTM and CDR2 ANQGSEA come from the germline V gene. The CDR3 consists of 15 residues. Here the CDR3 reads CSTTTGTASYNEQFF. Here the CDR3 DNA reads TGCAGCACTACTACGGGCACAGCCTCCTACAATGAGCAGTTCTTC.

This clone was counted a few times. V usage is TRBV7-9 and J usage is TRBJ2-2; the D is unclear. Germline CDR1 is SEHNR and CDR2 is FQNEAQ (reference sequence). Trimming shortened V by 3 bases and J by 1 base, and 6 bases separated the two germline ends. The CDR3 extends over 14 amino acids. The CDR3: CASSFQRNTGELFF. For the CDR3, the DNA is TGTGCCAGCAGCTTCCAACGGAACACCGGGGAGCTGTTTTTT.

A few counts support this clone. The chain uses TRBV29-1 and TRBJ1-1; no firm D call. There are 13 residues in the CDR3. Trimming shortened V by 5 bases and J by 0 bases, and 10 bases separated the two germline ends. In germline, CDR1 is SQVTM, CDR2 ANQGSEA. The CDR3 sequence: CSVYGQLNTEAFF. For the CDR3, the DNA is TGCAGCGTTTATGGGCAGTTGAACACTGAAGCTTTCTTT.

The chain is built from TRBV5-6 and TRBJ1-1; D is possibly TRBD1 (5 bases). The V end was cut by 0 bases, the J end by 0 bases, with 12 bases between. Germline V gene data show CDR1 as SGHDT and CDR2 as YYEEEE. The CDR3 has 16 amino acids. CDR3 region: CASSLVKGLMNTEAFF. DNA for the CDR3: TGTGCCAGCAGCTTGGTTAAGGGGCTCATGAACACTGAAGCTTTCTTT.

This clone has a single count. The CDR3 DNA is TGTGCCAGCACAGGCAGGGGAAATTCACCCCTCCACTTT. Residues: CASTGRGNSPLHF. V is TRBV2 and J is TRBJ1-6; D perhaps matches TRBD1 (6 bases). V was trimmed by 7 bases and J by 7 bases, leaving 11 bases between them. This CDR3 region has 13 residues. Germline V gene sequence: CDR1 SNHLY, CDR2 FYNNEI. The entire variable domain, with the rest obtained from reference TRBV2 and TRBJ1-6, is as follows: EPEVTQTPSHQVTQMGQEVILRCVPISNHLYFYWYRQILGQKVEFLVSFYNNEISEKSEIFDDQFSVERPDGSNFTLKIRSTKLEDSAMYFCASTGRGNSPLHFGNGTRLTVT.

This clone was detected a few times. V is TRBV5-1 and J is TRBJ1-2; D unclear. The germline V gene encodes CDR1 SGHRS and CDR2 YFSETQ. This CDR3 spans 15 amino acids. The ends were cut back, 3 bases at V and 2 bases at J, with 14 bases in the middle. CDR3 DNA sequence: TGCGCCAGCAGCTCTCGGCCTGGCGGGAACTATGGCTACACCTTC. Residues: CASSSRPGGNYGYTF.

The genes are TRBV7-8 and TRBJ1-1; unclear D gene. V shed 2 bases and J shed 1 base, with 8 bases lying between them. This CDR3 has 14 amino acids. The V gene's germline CDR1 is SGHVS and CDR2 FQNEAQ. CDR3 residues: CASSLITGNTEAFF. As DNA, the CDR3 is TGTGCCAGCAGCTTAATCACTGGGAACACTGAAGCTTTCTTT.

This clone was seen a handful of times. The CDR3 loop is CASSRGHVGSPLHF. The CDR3 nucleotides are TGTGCCAGCAGCCGGGGACATGTAGGTTCACCCCTCCACTTT. V usage is TRBV5-6 and J usage is TRBJ1-6; the D gene is possibly TRBD1 (6 bases). Germline assignment: CDR1 SGHDT and CDR2 YYEEEE. The V and J ends lost 4 bases and 9 bases respectively, with 14 bases between them. The CDR3 has 14 residues.

This chain uses TRBV2 with TRBJ1-4; perhaps TRBD1 as D (6 bases). CDR1 is SNHLY and CDR2 is FYNNEI in the germline V gene. CDR3 length equals 12 residues. V was pared by 7 bases and J by 8 bases, with 11 bases between. CDR3 nucleotide sequence: TGTGCCAGCAACAGGGAACAGGAAAAACTGTTTTTT. This translates into CASNREQEKLFF.

The CDR3 DNA follows: TGTGCCAGCACCTACGGACCCAGGGGTGGAAATGAGCAGTTCTTC. This gives the protein CASTYGPRGGNEQFF. The chain joins TRBV2 to TRBJ2-1; D perhaps matches TRBD1 (6 bases). CDR3 length: 15 amino acids. Looked up from germline, CDR1 is SNHLY and CDR2 is FYNNEI. Trimming stripped 7 bases from V and 7 bases from J, with 20 bases between.

The chain employs TRBV28 and TRBJ2-7; D tentatively fits TRBD1 or TRBD2 (5 bases each). Germline CDR1 reads MDHEN; CDR2 reads SYDVKM. This CDR3 spans 13 amino acids. The ends were cut back, 7 bases at V and 2 bases at J, with 12 bases in the middle. The CDR3 spells CASNPGQAYEQYF. In DNA, the CDR3 is TGTGCCAGCAATCCGGGGCAGGCCTACGAGCAGTACTTC. The full variable domain, completed using reference TRBV28 and TRBJ2-7, is DVKVTQSSRYLVKRTGEKVFLECVQDMDHENMFWYRQDPGLGLRLIYFSYDVKMKEKGDIPEGYSVSREKKERFSLILESASTNQTSMYLCASNPGQAYEQYFGPGTRLTVT.

The V gene is TRBV29-1, the J gene TRBJ2-7; the D is unclear. Trimming took off 2 bases at V and 5 bases at J, with 7 bases between the two ends. CDR3 length equals 11 residues. CDR1 is SQVTM, CDR2 ANQGSEA, per germline. CDR3 amino acids: CSVETTDEQYF. The CDR3 bases are TGCAGCGTTGAAACTACGGACGAGCAGTACTTC.

This chain uses TRBV7-2 with TRBJ2-1; D tentatively reads TRBD1 or TRBD2 (6 bases each). This CDR3 has 15 amino acids. Germline V CDR1 and CDR2: SGHTA, FQGNSA. Trimming stripped 2 bases from V and 3 bases from J, with 11 bases between. In DNA form, the CDR3 reads TGTGCCAGCAGCTTATTACAGGGAGGCTACAATGAGCAGTTCTTC. It is translated as CASSLLQGGYNEQFF.

The V and J genes are TRBV4-3 and TRBJ2-5; D remains ambiguous. Germline V gene data show CDR1 as LGHNA and CDR2 as YSLEER. V lost 1 base to trimming and J lost 4 bases, with 13 bases between them. The CDR3 totals 15 residues. As DNA, the CDR3 is TGCGCCAGCAGCCAAGCGCCCTCTCCGACAGAGACCCAGTACTTC. Its translation is CASSQAPSPTETQYF.

This clone was seen many times. Other DNA sequences in the sample encode the same CDR3. The chain joins TRBV30 to TRBJ2-7; TRBD1 aligns across 8 bases. V trimming: 5 bases; J trimming: 3 bases; junction bases outside the gene matches: 6. Germline V gene sequence: CDR1 GTSNPN, CDR2 SVGIG (reference sequence). The CDR3 is 13 amino acids. CDR3 coding DNA: TGTGCCTGGGGCAGGGGGCTTGGCTACGAGCAGTACTTC. This codes for CAWGRGLGYEQYF.

This clone was found a few times. This chain joins TRBV4-3 and TRBJ2-1, with a weak D call TRBD1 (6 bases). CDR1 and CDR2 (germline): LGHNA, YSLEER. Between the trimmed V and J ends, which lost 0 bases and 4 bases, there was a span of 13 bases. This CDR3 has 16 amino acids. CDR3 DNA sequence: TGCGCCAGCAGCCAAGATATACAGGGCGCTTACAATGAGCAGTTCTTC. It translates to CASSQDIQGAYNEQFF.

V usage is TRBV5-1 and J usage is TRBJ2-5, with TRBD2 matching over 7 bases. The V and J ends lost 4 bases and 5 bases, in that order; junction bases with no gene match: 11. The CDR3 has 15 residues. The germline CDR1 and CDR2 sequences are SGHRS and YFSETQ. The CDR3 bases are TGCGCCAGCAGCGACGGTTCGGGGGGTGGTGAGACCCAGTACTTC. This gives the protein CASSDGSGGGETQYF.

This rearrangement joins TRBV7-2 to TRBJ2-7, with 9 bases identical to TRBD1. This CDR3 is built from 14 residues. Trimming removed 3 bases from V and 2 bases from J; junction bases left unmatched: 2. CDR1 and CDR2 (germline): SGHTA, FQGNSA. CDR3 residues: CASSFRTGAYEQYF. The CDR3 DNA sequence: TGTGCCAGCAGCTTCCGGACAGGGGCCTACGAGCAGTACTTC. Looking up the rest from reference TRBV7-2 and TRBJ2-7 gives the full variable domain: GAGVSQSPSNKVTEKGKDVELRCDPISGHTALYWYRQSLGQGLEFLIYFQGNSAPDKSGLPSDRFSAERTGGSVSTLTIQRTQQEDSAVYLCASSFRTGAYEQYFGPGTRLTVT.

The chain is built from TRBV28 and TRBJ1-2; 7 bases are shared with TRBD1. CDR1 MDHEN and CDR2 SYDVKM come from the germline V gene. This CDR3 has 19 amino acids. The J segment lost 0 bases and the V segment lost 5 bases, leaving 18 bases of the junction unmatched. DNA for the CDR3: TGTGCCAGCAGTGTCCATACCGGGACAGAGTTTCGATCTAACTATGGCTACACCTTC. This gives the protein CASSVHTGTEFRSNYGYTF.

The chain has TRBV5-1 and TRBJ1-2; the D is unclear. CDR3 length: 14 residues. V shed 0 bases and J shed 2 bases, with 8 bases lying between them. Germline CDR1 is SGHRS and CDR2 is YFSETQ. CDR3: CASSLEPANYGYTF. The CDR3 DNA follows: TGCGCCAGCAGCTTGGAACCGGCAAACTATGGCTACACCTTC.

This chain uses TRBV13 with TRBJ1-1; 10 nucleotides agree with TRBD1. J was trimmed by 5 bases and V by 5 bases; bases with no gene match: 8. The germline V gene encodes CDR1 PRHDT and CDR2 FYEKMQ (reference sequence). The CDR3 sequence is 15 residues long. The CDR3 here is CASSTWTGGNTEAFF. In DNA, the CDR3 is TGTGCCAGCAGCACCTGGACAGGGGGAAATACTGAAGCTTTCTTT. Using reference TRBV13 and TRBJ1-1 for the parts outside the CDR3, the full variable domain is AAGVIQSPRHLIKEKRETATLKCYPIPRHDTVYWYQQGPGQDPQFLISFYEKMQSDKGSIPDRFSAQQFSDYHSELNMSSLELGDSALYFCASSTWTGGNTEAFFGQGTRLTVV.

The rearrangement joins TRBV5-1 to TRBJ2-7; TRBD1 matches at 9 bases. The germline gives CDR1 SGHRS, CDR2 YFSETQ. The CDR3 totals 15 residues. V shed 6 bases and J 2 bases; nucleotides not matched to a gene: 9. The CDR3, as DNA: TGCGCCAGCATGATCATGGGACAGGGACCCTACGAGCAGTACTTC. As protein: CASMIMGQGPYEQYF.

The chain uses TRBV27 and TRBJ2-1; 9 bases align to TRBD2. The V gene's germline CDR1 is MNHEY and CDR2 SMNVEV (reference sequence). Losses at the gene ends were 1 base for V and 6 bases for J; bases not matched to a gene: 4. This CDR3 region has 15 residues. The CDR3 protein is CASSLLGRGGNEQFF. CDR3 DNA: TGTGCCAGCAGTTTATTGGGGCGGGGGGGCAATGAGCAGTTCTTC.

Turning to this clone: An end of the junction does not agree with germline; a read error may underlie this. The chain has TRBV2 and TRBJ2-1; D unresolved. In germline, CDR1 is SNHLY, CDR2 FYNNEI. This CDR3 region has 15 residues. Here the CDR3 DNA reads TGTGTCAGCAGTGAATCGGGTCTAGCCTACAATGAGCAGTTCTTC. Protein product: CVSSESGLAYNEQFF.